This T cell receptor beta chain was obtained from a study of identical twins. Study-wide results and caveats: The study based its conclusions on cross-sectional statistical analysis and did not follow the same donors.

The CDR3 covers 15 residues. The V gene end was trimmed by 1 base and the J gene end by 1 base; junction bases not matched to a gene: 0. CDR1 LGHDT and CDR2 YNNKEL come from the germline V gene (reference sequence). TCRdb reanalysed the 5' RACE reads using MiXCR and keeps one entry per CDR3 protein. The sample has under 300,000 distinct CDR3 sequences, 6.5% seen once. This clonotype was recorded many times. Its antigen remains unidentified. These same records also appear under a second study, on T cells expressing NK-cell markers. That report adds: The authors applied an anti-gamma-delta TCR antibody in several experiments, and it restricted sorting to alpha-beta TCR T cells. Whether expanded NKG2C+ T cell clones were HCMV-specific remained unclear.

The source of this sequence is a woman aged 18-30 years in good health. The chain is built from TRBV3-1 and TRBJ2-3, with 9 bases aligning to TRBD2. The sequencing sample was made of CD8+ T cells sorted from blood. The DNA for the CDR3 is TGTGCCAGCAGCCAAGGACTAGCGGGCACAGATACGCAGTATTTT. Residues: CASSQGLAGTDTQYF.